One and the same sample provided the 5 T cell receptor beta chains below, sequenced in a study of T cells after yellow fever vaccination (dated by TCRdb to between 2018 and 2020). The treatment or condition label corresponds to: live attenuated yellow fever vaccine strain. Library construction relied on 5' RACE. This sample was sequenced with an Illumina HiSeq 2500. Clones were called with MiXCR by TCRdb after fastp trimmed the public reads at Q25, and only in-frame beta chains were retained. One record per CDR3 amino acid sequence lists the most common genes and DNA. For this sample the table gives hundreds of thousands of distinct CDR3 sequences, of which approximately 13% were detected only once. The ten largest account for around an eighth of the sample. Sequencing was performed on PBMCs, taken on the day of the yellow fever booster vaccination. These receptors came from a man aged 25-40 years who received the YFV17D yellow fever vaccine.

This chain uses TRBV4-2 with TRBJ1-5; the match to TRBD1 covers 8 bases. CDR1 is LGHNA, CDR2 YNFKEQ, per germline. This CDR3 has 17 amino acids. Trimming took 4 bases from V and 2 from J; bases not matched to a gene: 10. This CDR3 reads CASSPRQGAVGNQPQHF. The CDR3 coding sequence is TGTGCCAGCAGCCCGAGGCAGGGGGCGGTGGGCAATCAGCCCCAGCATTTT.

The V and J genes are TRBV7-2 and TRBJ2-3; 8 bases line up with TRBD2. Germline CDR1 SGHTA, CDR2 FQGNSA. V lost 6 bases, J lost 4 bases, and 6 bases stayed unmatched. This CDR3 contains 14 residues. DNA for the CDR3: TGTGCCAGCAGTCAAAGCGGGAGTCCAGATACGCAGTATTTT. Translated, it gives CASSQSGSPDTQYF.

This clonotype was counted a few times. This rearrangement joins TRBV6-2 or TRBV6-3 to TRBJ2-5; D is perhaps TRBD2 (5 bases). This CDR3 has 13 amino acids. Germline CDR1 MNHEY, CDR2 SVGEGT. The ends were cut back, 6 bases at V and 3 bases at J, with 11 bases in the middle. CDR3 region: CASRPVGKETQYF. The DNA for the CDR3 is TGTGCCAGCAGACCCGTCGGGAAAGAGACCCAGTACTTC.

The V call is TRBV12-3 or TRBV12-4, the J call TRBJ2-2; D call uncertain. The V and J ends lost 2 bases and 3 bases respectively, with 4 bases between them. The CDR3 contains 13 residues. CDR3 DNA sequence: TGTGCCAGCAGTTTACCAGACACCGGGGAGCTGTTTTTT. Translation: CASSLPDTGELFF.

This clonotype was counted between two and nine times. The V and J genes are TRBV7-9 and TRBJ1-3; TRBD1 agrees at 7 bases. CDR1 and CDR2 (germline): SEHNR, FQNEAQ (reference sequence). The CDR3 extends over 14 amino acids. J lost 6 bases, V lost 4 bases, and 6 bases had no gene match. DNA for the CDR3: TGTGCCAGCAGCTCGGGACAGCGGTCAAACACCATATATTTT. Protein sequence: CASSSGQRSNTIYF.